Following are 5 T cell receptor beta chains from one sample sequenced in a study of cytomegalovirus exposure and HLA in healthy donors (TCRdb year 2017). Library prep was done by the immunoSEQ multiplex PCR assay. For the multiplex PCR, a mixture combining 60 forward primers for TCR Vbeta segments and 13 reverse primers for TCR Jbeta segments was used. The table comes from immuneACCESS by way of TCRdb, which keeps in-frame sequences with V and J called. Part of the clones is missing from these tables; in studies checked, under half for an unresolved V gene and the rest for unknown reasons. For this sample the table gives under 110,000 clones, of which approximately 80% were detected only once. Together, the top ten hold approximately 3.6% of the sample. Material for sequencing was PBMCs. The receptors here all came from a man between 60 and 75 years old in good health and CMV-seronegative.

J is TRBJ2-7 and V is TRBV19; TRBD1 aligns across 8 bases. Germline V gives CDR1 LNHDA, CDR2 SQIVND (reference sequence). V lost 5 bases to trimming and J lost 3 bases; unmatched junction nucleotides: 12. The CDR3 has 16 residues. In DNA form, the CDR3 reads TGTGCCAGTAGTCAACACAGACAGGGGATAGGCTACGAGCAGTACTTC. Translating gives CASSQHRQGIGYEQYF.

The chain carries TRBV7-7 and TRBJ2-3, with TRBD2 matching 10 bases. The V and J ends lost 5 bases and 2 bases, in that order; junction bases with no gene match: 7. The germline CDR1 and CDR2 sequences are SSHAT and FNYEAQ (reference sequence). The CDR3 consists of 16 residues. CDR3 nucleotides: TGTGCCAGCAGCCCGGGAGCGGGGGGGGTCACAGATACGCAGTATTTT. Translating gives CASSPGAGGVTDTQYF.

CDR3 coding DNA: TGCGCCAGCAGCTTAACAGGGGGAAATCAGCCCCAGCATTTT. Protein sequence: CASSLTGGNQPQHF. The V and J genes are TRBV5-1 and TRBJ1-5, with 8 bases aligning to TRBD1. Trimming at V came to 2 bases and at J to 4 bases, leaving 2 bases not matched to a gene. The CDR3 is made up of 14 amino acids. Per germline, CDR1 SGHRS and CDR2 YFSETQ.

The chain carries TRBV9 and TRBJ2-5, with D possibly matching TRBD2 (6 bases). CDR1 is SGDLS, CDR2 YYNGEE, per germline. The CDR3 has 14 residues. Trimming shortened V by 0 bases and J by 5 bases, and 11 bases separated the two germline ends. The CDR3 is CASSVAAGRETQYF. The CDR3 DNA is TGTGCCAGCAGCGTAGCGGCGGGGCGGGAGACCCAGTACTTC.

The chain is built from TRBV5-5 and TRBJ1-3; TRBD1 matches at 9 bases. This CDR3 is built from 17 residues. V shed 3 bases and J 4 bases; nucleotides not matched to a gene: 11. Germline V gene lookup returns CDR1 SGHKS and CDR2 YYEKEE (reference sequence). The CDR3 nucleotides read TGTGCCAGCAGCTCCTCGCCAGGCGGGACAGGGGGAAACACCATATATTTT. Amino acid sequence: CASSSSPGGTGGNTIYF.